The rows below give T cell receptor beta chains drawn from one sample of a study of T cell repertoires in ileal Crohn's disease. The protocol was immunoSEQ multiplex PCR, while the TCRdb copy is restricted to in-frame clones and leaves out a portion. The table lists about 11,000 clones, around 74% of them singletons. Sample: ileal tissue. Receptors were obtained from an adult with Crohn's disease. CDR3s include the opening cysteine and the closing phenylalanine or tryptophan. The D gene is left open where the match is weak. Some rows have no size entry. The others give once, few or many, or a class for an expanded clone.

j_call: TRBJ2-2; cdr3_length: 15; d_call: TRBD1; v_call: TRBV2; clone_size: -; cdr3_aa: CARSLGTVNTGELFF; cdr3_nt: TGTGCCAGATCCTTGGGGACAGTGAACACCGGGGAGCTGTTTTTT
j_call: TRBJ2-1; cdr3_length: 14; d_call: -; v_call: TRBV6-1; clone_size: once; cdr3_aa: CASSRRGRNNEQFF; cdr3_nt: TGTGCCAGCAGTCGGAGGGGAAGGAACAATGAGCAGTTCTTC
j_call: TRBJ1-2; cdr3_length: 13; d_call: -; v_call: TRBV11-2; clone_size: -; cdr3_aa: CASRSSGDYGYTF; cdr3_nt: TGTGCCAGCAGATCTTCCGGTGACTATGGCTACACCTTC
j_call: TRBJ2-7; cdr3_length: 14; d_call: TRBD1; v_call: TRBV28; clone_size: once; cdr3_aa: CASRPWTGGGEQYF; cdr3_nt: TGTGCCAGCAGGCCTTGGACAGGGGGCGGGGAGCAGTACTTC
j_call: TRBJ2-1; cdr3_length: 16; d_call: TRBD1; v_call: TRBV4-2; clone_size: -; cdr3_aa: CASSQEGQGIGAEQFF; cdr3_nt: TGTGCCAGCAGCCAAGAAGGACAGGGAATCGGCGCTGAGCAGTTCTTC
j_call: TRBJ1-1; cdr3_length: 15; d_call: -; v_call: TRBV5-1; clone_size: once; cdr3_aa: CASSLDQNGVPEAFF; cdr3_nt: TGCGCCAGCAGCTTGGATCAGAACGGGGTACCTGAAGCTTTCTTT
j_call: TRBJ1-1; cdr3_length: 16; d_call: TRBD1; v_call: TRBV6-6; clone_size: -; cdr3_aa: CASSSPRQGRRPEAFF; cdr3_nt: TGTGCCAGCAGTTCCCCGAGACAGGGTCGGAGGCCTGAAGCTTTCTTT
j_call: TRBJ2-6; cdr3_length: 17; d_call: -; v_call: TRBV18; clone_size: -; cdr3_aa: CASSPSPSGVGANVLTF; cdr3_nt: TGTGCCAGCTCACCCTCGCCATCAGGGGTTGGGGCCAACGTCCTGACTTTC
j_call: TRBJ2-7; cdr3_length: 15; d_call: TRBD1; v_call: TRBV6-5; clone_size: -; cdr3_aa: CASTKGTGDVYEQYF; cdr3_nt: TGTGCCAGCACCAAGGGGACAGGGGATGTCTACGAGCAGTACTTC
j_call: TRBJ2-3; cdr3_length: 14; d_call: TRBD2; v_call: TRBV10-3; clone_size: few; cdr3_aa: CAIKKSGGTDTQYF; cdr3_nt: TGTGCCATCAAGAAAAGCGGGGGCACAGATACGCAGTATTTT
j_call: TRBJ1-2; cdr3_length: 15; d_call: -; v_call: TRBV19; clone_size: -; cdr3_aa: CASSINAQRPYGYTF; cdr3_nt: TGTGCCAGTAGTATTAATGCGCAGAGGCCCTATGGCTACACCTTC
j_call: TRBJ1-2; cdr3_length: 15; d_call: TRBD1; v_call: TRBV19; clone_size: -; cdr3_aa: CASSAGTGGGYGYTF; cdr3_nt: TGTGCCAGTAGTGCCGGGACAGGGGGCGGCTATGGCTACACCTTC
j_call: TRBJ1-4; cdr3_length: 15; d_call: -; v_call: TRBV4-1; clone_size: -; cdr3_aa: CASSQDRVNNEKLFF; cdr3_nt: TGCGCCAGCAGCCAAGATCGGGTTAATAATGAAAAACTGTTTTTT
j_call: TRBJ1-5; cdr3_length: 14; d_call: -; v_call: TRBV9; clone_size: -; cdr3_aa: CASSPRVEVQPQHF; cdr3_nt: TGTGCCAGCAGCCCGAGAGTAGAGGTCCAGCCCCAGCATTTT
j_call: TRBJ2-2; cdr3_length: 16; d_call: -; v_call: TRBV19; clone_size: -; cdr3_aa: CASSIQGQPRTGELFF; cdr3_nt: TGTGCCAGTAGTATACAAGGACAGCCTCGGACCGGGGAGCTGTTTTTT
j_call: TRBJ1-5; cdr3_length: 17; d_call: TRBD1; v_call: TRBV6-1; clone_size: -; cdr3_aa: CASSGWVGTGENQPQHF; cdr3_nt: TGTGCCAGCAGTGGATGGGTGGGGACAGGGGAAAATCAGCCCCAGCATTTT
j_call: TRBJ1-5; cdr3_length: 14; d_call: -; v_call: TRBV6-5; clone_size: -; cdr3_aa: CASSHRQVNQPQHF; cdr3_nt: TGTGCCAGCAGTCATCGACAGGTCAATCAGCCCCAGCATTTT
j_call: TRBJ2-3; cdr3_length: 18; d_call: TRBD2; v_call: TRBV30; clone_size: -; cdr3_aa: CAWSPGGTSGGPRNTQYF; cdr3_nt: TGTGCCTGGAGTCCAGGGGGGACTAGCGGGGGGCCTCGGAATACGCAGTATTTT
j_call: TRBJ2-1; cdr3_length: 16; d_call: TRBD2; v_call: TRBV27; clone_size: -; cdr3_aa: CASSLSLAGGYNEQFF; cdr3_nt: TGTGCCAGCAGTCTAAGCCTAGCGGGGGGCTACAATGAGCAGTTCTTC
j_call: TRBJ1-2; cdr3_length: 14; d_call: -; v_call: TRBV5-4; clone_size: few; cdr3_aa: CASSSWGSFYGYTF; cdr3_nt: TGTGCCAGCAGCTCTTGGGGCAGCTTCTATGGCTACACCTTC
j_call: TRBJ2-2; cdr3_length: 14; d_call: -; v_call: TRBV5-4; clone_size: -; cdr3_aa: CAGKTGVNTGELFF; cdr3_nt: TGTGCCGGAAAGACAGGAGTGAACACCGGGGAGCTGTTTTTT
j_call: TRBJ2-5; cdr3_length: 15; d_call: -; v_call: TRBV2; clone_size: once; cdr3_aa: CASSSLPGPQETQYF; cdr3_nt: TGTGCCAGCAGTTCCTTACCTGGCCCCCAAGAGACCCAGTACTTC
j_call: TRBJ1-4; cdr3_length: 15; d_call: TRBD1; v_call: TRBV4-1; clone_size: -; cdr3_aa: CASSLQGTANEKLFF; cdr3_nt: TGCGCCAGCAGCCTCCAAGGGACAGCTAATGAAAAACTGTTTTTT
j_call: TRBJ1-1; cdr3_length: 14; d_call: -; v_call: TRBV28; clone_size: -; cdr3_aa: CASSPVRLPPEAFF; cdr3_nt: TGTGCCAGCAGCCCCGTCAGGTTACCCCCTGAAGCTTTCTTT
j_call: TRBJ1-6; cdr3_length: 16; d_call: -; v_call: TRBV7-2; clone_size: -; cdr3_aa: CASSYKVQGGNSPLHF; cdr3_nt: TGTGCCAGCAGCTATAAGGTTCAGGGTGGGAATTCACCCCTCCACTTT
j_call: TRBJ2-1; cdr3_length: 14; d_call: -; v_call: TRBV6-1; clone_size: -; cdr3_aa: CASRGWALYNEQFF; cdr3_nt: TGTGCCAGCAGAGGCTGGGCTTTGTACAATGAGCAGTTCTTC
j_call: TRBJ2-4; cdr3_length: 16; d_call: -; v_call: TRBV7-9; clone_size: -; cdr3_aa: CASSSTGILAKNIQYF; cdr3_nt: TGTGCCAGCAGCTCCACAGGGATACTAGCCAAAAACATTCAGTACTTC
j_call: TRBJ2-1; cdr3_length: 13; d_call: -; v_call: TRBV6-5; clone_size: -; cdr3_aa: CASRQSSYNEQFF; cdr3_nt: TGTGCCAGCAGACAAAGCTCCTACAATGAGCAGTTCTTC
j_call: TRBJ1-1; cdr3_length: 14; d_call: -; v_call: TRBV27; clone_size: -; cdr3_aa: CASSPWTVETEAFF; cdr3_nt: TGTGCCAGCAGTCCCTGGACAGTTGAGACTGAAGCTTTCTTT
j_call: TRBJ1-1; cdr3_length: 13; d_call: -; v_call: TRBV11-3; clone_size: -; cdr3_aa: CASSSQGYTEAFF; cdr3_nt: TGTGCCAGCAGCTCGCAGGGGTACACTGAAGCTTTCTTT
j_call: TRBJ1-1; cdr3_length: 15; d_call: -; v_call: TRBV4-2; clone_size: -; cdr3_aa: CASSQDGSTRGEAFF; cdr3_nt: TGTGCCAGCAGCCAAGATGGATCGACGAGGGGGGAAGCTTTCTTT
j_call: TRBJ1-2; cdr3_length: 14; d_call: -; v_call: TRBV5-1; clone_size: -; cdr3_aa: CASSTLDSNYGYTF; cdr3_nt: TGCGCCAGCTCCACGTTGGACAGCAACTATGGCTACACCTTC
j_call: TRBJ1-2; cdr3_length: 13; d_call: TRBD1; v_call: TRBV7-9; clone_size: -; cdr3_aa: CASSQTGEVSYTF; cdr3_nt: TGTGCCAGCAGCCAAACAGGGGAGGTCAGCTACACCTTC
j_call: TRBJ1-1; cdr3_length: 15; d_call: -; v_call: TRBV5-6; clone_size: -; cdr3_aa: CASSLGQLVNTEAFF; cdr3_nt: TGTGCCAGCAGCTTGGGGCAGCTAGTGAACACTGAAGCTTTCTTT
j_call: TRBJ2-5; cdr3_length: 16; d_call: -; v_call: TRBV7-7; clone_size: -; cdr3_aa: CASSHGQGGGQETQYF; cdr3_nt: TGTGCCAGCAGCCACGGACAGGGAGGGGGCCAAGAGACCCAGTACTTC
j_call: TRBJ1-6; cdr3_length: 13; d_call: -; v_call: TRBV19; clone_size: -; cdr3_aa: CASTGTLNSPLHF; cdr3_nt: TGTGCCAGTACCGGGACTCTCAATTCACCCCTCCACTTT
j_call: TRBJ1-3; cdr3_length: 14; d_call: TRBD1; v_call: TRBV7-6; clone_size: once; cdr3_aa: CASSPGTVGNTIYF; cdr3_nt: TGTGCCAGCAGCCCAGGGACAGTGGGAAACACCATATATTTT
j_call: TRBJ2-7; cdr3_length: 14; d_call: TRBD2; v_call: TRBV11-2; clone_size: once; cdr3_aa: CASSLLAGAYEQYF; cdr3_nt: TGTGCCAGCAGCTTACTAGCGGGGGCCTACGAGCAGTACTTC
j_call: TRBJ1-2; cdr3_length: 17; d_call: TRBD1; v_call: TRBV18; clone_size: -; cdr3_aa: CASSPDRGQYGAYGYTF; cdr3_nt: TGTGCCAGCTCACCTGACAGGGGTCAATATGGCGCCTATGGCTACACCTTC
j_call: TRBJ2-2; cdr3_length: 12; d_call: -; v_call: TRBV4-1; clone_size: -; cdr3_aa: CASSQGYGELFF; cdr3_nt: TGTGCCAGCAGCCAAGGTTACGGGGAGCTGTTTTTT
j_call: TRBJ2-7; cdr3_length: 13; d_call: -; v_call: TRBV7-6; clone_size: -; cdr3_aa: CASSYRVQDEQYF; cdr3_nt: TGTGCCAGCAGCTACAGGGTCCAGGACGAGCAGTACTTC
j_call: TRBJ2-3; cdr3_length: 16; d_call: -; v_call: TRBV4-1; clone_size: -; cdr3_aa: CASSQGPSGLGDTQYF; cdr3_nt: TGCGCCAGCAGCCAAGGGCCCTCAGGGTTGGGAGATACGCAGTATTTT
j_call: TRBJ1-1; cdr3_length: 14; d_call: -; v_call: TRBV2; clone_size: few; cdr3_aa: CASSVEGRDTEAFF; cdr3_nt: TGTGCCAGCAGTGTGGAAGGGAGAGACACTGAAGCTTTCTTT
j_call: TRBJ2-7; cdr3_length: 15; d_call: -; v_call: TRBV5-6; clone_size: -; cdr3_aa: CASSLAGQFHYEQYF; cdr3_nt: TGTGCCAGCAGCTTGGCCGGACAATTCCATTACGAGCAGTACTTC
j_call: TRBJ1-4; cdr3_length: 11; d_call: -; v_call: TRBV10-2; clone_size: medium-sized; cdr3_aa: CASSVSGKLFF; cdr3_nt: TGCGCCAGCAGTGTAAGCGGGAAACTGTTTTTT